This record concerns one T cell receptor (beta chain) sequence. Antigen: not known. A single record per CDR3 protein comes from TCRdb applying MiXCR to the 5' RACE reads. The sample carries a few hundred thousand distinct CDR3 sequences, 16% recorded once. The data stem from a study of T-cell memory formation after mild COVID-19. At the level of the study: Largely, the TCR clusters proved donor specific.

Study-level results: The authors did not confirm SARS-CoV-2 specificity of second-wave clones peaking day 37. Contracting CD4+ clones were located mainly in CM and EM, and CD8+ clones in EMRA. Later expanders leaned toward CD4+, whereas clones contracting from day 15 to 85 were balanced CD4/CD8.

V was cut by 6 bases and J by 0 bases, with 15 bases left in between. Germline lookup yields CDR1 DFQATT and CDR2 SNEGSKA (reference sequence). The CDR3 has 15 amino acids. The receptor comes from a man aged 18 to 29 who had mild COVID-19 (a few samples of this study predate the infection). Cell type and time point are not known. Specimen: PBMCs or a T cell subset sorted from them (not recorded which). This chain links TRBV20-1 with TRBJ2-1; no definite D call. CDR3 in amino acids: CSAPPASSSYNEQFF. The CDR3 coding sequence is TGCAGTGCCCCGCCCGCATCTAGCTCCTACAATGAGCAGTTCTTC.